The present entry profiles one T cell receptor beta chain with its context. The antigen is unknown. This sample is drawn from a study of post-analysis software for immune sequencing data. Study findings and constraints: Four or five TRBV segments, TRBV5-6, TRBV5-1 and TRBV20-1 among them, were found more frequent in patients than controls. Controls significantly exceeded multiple sclerosis patients in normalized Chao1 diversity.

Per germline, CDR1 SGHTA and CDR2 FQGTGA. Trimming pared 5 bases from V and 0 bases from J, leaving 16 bases between. The CDR3 runs 16 residues. Unique molecular identifiers featured in each of the TCR beta cDNA libraries. About 500,000 cDNA molecules were obtained per 1 to 10 million input T cells. TCRdb fed the PCR reads into MiXCR, producing one record per CDR3 protein. This table has 750,000 to 950,000 distinct CDR3 sequences, roughly half appearing once. The sequenced sample was blood. The origin of this receptor is a girl aged 10 to 17 with multiple sclerosis. V gene TRBV7-3 combines with J gene TRBJ1-1, with D possibly TRBD1 on 6 matching bases. The CDR3 coding sequence is TGTGCCAGCAGCACAACTCCACAGGGTGTGAACACTGAAGCTTTCTTT. Encoded protein: CASSTTPQGVNTEAFF.